This TCR beta chain was found in a study of PD-L1 blockade in urothelial cancer. Study information: Samples came from 3 weeks, at the second dose, and 6 weeks into treatment. Study-wide results and caveats: When pretreatment blood TCR clonality was below the median, it predicted better survival.

Comment on this clone: Its antigen remains unidentified.

The protocol was immunoSEQ multiplex PCR, while the TCRdb copy is restricted to in-frame clones and leaves out a portion. Of about 73,000 clones listed, 70% to 90% are singletons. The CDR3 sequence is 17 residues long. Germline V CDR1 and CDR2: LNHNV, YYDKDF (reference sequence). V gave up 0 bases and J gave up 9 bases, with 21 bases separating them. Sequenced material: PBMCs, taken around atezolizumab (anti-PD-L1) treatment. The V gene is TRBV15, the J gene TRBJ2-1; weak D call: TRBD2 (5 bases). This receptor was identified in a man aged 60-69 years with urothelial cancer. CDR3: CATSRERRQALRGEQFF. CDR3 nucleotide sequence: TGTGCCACCAGCAGAGAAAGGCGGCAGGCCCTCCGGGGTGAGCAGTTCTTC.